This TCR beta chain was observed in a study of persistence of HIV-infected CD4 T cells (dated by TCRdb to 2018 to 2021). A note on the overall study: Participants had been on suppressive ART for a median of roughly 8 years. Peripheral blood samples of up to roughly 200 mL were obtained at multiple time points, with the exception of two participants, for whom leukapheresis was performed at a single time point. In the cross-participant TCR cluster analysis, eight or nine participants were included for CMV and more than five participants were included for Gag. The study isolated CMV- and HIV-1 Gag-responding CD4+ T cells from ART-treated individuals to examine antigen-driven clonal expansion of HIV-1-infected cells. Anti-CD3/anti-CD28 stimulation activated a higher proportion of cells, with a lower memory fraction, than antigen stimulation. The clonality of all cells in each sorted population was assessed by TCRbeta sequencing, whereas the clonality of infected cells was assessed by proviral sequencing. General study outcomes and caveats: Antigen-responding cells were enriched for expanded CDR3beta sequences that were degenerate, which suggests that CD4+ responses to CMV and Gag underwent convergent selection. The study involved few individuals and tested only a limited range of antigens. Significantly lower TCRbeta richness was observed in CMV- and Gag-responding cells than in anti-CD3/anti-CD28-responding cells, and higher oligoclonality was observed in CMV-responding cells than in CD3/CD28-stimulated and Gag-responding cells. Within the same sorted populations, TCR oligoclonality correlated with proviral oligoclonality. Because the TCR analyses were done in bulk, restricting them to just the rare CMV-responding cells that actually carried HIV-1 proviruses was not possible.

The meaning of the sample's treatment or condition label: suppressive antiretroviral therapy. Cells were stimulated with anti-CD3/anti-CD28 magnetic beads as a nonspecific positive control representing the CD4+ T cell repertoire. Sorting of responding CD4+ T cells was based on upregulation of both CD40 ligand and CD69. HIV-1-infected adults in whom suppressive ART had been started during chronic infection were enrolled as participants. Plasma HIV-1 RNA had been undetectable (below 50 copies/mL) in participants for at least 4 years. To be included, a participant needed positive CMV serology and a CD4+ T cell count above 400 cells/uL. Before stimulation, PBMCs were isolated using density centrifugation and then depleted of CD8+ T cells. CD8-depleted PBMCs were stimulated for 18 hours with anti-CD28/CD49d costimulation, CD40-blocking antibody and enfuvirtide to prevent new infections. Cell sorting was done on a Beckman Coulter MoFlo Legacy or XDP sorter, and dead cells were excluded with propidium iodide. For samples with more than one million cells, genomic DNA was extracted with the QIAamp DNA Mini Kit, and for all other samples the Quick-DNA Microprep Kit was used.

The immunoSEQ hsTCRB assay version 4, run in survey mode, was used to sequence TCRbeta repertoires from genomic DNA. For TCRbeta sequencing, genomic DNA was diluted to about 9.1 ng/uL, and up to roughly 1 ug was used per sample. The authors' analysis ran thus. TCRbeta data were analyzed in ImmunoSeq Analyzer 3.0, with diversity computed on productive nucleotide rearrangements. Using the Immunarch R package, the improved Chao index served to estimate lower-bound TCR diversity and the Gini coefficient served to estimate clonality. Different nucleotide rearrangements encoding the same CDR3beta amino acid sequence were counted as distinct clonotypes. Differential abundance analysis identified TCRbeta sequences significantly enriched in antigen-responding cells relative to anti-CD3/anti-CD28-activated cells. GLIPH2 grouped TCRs by predicted peptide-MHC specificity, both within each participant and across combined participant data sets. Entries here come from immuneACCESS through TCRdb and include only in-frame sequences with V and J called. Some clones fail to appear in such tables; in the studies checked, an unresolved V gene covers under half of the shortfall, and the cause of the remainder is unknown. From that table come the V and J calls and clone size; the DNA was used to work out D and trimming. The sample table contains tens of thousands of clones; only one count was recorded for around 90% of them. The top ten clonotypes cover roughly 0.45% of the sample.

Worth noting for this clone: This clone's antigen is unknown. Per-nucleotide qualities are absent, and no much larger clonotype sits a single base away.

Relative to germline, V is 5 bases shorter and J is 3 bases shorter, with 10 bases between their ends. From the germline V gene (reference sequence), CDR1 is SEHNR and CDR2 is FQNEAQ. CDR3 length: 13 amino acids, cysteine to phenylalanine. The only DNA kept is the CDR3, 39 bases in frame from the first base. This receptor chain uses TRBV7-9 and TRBJ1-1; the D gene lacks a confident call. This TCR was recovered from an adult woman with HIV who was CMV-seropositive. The sample consisted of CD4+ T cells sorted from PBMCs after roughly 18-hour stimulation, taken from a patient who received antiretroviral therapy. The cell subset or site label here, explained by the study, means: CD40L+CD69+ CD4 T cells responding to anti-CD3/anti-CD28 beads, representing the overall repertoire. The sequenced DNA: TGTGCCAGCAGCCCCAATTACGACACTGAAGCTTTCTTT. Its protein reads: CASSPNYDTEAFF. This CDR3, with the reference TRBV7-9 and TRBJ1-1 proteins standing in past its ends, gives the full variable domain DTGVSQNPRHKITKRGQNVTFRCDPISEHNRLYWYRQTLGQGPEFLTYFQNEAQLEKSRLLSDRFSAERPKGSFSTLEIQRTEQGDSAMYLCASSPNYDTEAFFGQGTRLTVV.